Listed below are T cell receptor beta chains from one sample, sequenced in a study of response to subunit inactivated influenza vaccine. TCRdb called the RT-PCR reads again in MiXCR, with one record for every CDR3 protein. The sample gives more than 450,000 distinct CDR3 sequences, 11% of which show up once; around 10% is in the top ten. The data also belong to a second study, concerning T cells expressing NK-cell markers.

Sequencing was performed on PBMCs from blood, taken on the day of vaccination. Source of these receptors: a man between 50 and 59 years old who received an inactivated influenza vaccine. Both conserved end residues are part of each CDR3. The order of the fields is V gene, J gene, CDR3 protein.

>TRBV20-1|TRBJ2-7
CSAPDGTGPESYEQYF
>TRBV20-1|TRBJ2-2
CSATRGGADGELFF
>TRBV2|TRBJ2-1
CASSYVAGGPHNEQFF
>TRBV12-3/TRBV12-4|TRBJ2-7
CASSGTGTGASEQYF
>TRBV2|TRBJ1-1
CASSHDPNTEAFF
>TRBV6-1|TRBJ2-1
CASRSPGTGLLNEQFF
>TRBV7-7|TRBJ2-2
CASGTSAAAGELFF
>TRBV5-1|TRBJ1-3
CASSLSLAGSGNTIYF
>TRBV19|TRBJ2-3
CASSISGSGTDTQYF
>TRBV24-1|TRBJ1-1
CATSDAGTVQVVNTEAFF
>TRBV6-2/TRBV6-3|TRBJ2-2
CASNQGGGELFF
>TRBV10-3|TRBJ2-1
CAISEGTSSYNEQFF
>TRBV7-9|TRBJ2-1
CASSLVLIWLDNEQFF
>TRBV7-6|TRBJ2-5
CASSLTLESSQYF
>TRBV29-1|TRBJ2-2
CSVHEGKGTGELFF
>TRBV24-1|TRBJ2-5
CATSGSGETQYF
>TRBV4-1|TRBJ2-7
CASSQAPGLAGGSSYEQYF
>TRBV11-2|TRBJ1-4
CASSRPWVRGEKLFF
>TRBV28|TRBJ2-4
CASSFDRRLAKNIQYF
>TRBV11-2|TRBJ1-6
CASSLPDRNSPLHF
>TRBV5-1|TRBJ2-7
CASSPLVLAASYEQYF
>TRBV7-2|TRBJ2-7
CASSLVTSGNEQYF
>TRBV5-6|TRBJ2-2
CASSYTGPGGELFF
>TRBV9|TRBJ2-6
CASSVNRGLVGANVLTF
>TRBV12-3/TRBV12-4|TRBJ1-1
CASGGGARTEAFF
>TRBV6-5|TRBJ2-7
CAAQGAGEQYF
>TRBV6-1|TRBJ2-3
CASLADPGLSDTQYF
>TRBV7-6|TRBJ1-3
CASSLSKGAGNTIYF
>TRBV4-3|TRBJ2-7
CASSQTGTGTYEQYF